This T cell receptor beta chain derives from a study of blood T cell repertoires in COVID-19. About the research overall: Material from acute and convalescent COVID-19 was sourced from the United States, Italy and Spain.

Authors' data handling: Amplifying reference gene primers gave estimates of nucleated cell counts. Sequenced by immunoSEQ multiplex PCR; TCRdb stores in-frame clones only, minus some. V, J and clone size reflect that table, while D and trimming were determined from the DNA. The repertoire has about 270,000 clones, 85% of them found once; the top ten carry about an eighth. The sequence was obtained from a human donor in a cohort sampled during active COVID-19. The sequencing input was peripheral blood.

CDR3 region: CASSLSQGGANVLTF. The CDR3, as DNA: TGTGCCAGCAGCTTGTCCCAGGGGGGGGCCAACGTCCTGACTTTC. This chain joins TRBV5-4 and TRBJ2-6; D perhaps matches TRBD1 (6 bases). The CDR3 covers 15 residues. Between the trimmed V and J ends, which lost 1 base and 4 bases, there was a span of 9 bases. Germline V gives CDR1 SGHNT, CDR2 YYREEE (reference sequence).